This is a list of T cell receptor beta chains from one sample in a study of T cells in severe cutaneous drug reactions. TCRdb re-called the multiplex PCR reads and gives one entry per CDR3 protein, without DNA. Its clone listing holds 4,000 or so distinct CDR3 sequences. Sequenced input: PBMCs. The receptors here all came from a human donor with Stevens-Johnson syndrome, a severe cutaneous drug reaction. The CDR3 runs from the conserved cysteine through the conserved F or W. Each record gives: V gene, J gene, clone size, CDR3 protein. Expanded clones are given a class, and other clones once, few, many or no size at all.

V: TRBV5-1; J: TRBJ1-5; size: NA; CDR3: CASSPDTSNQPQHF
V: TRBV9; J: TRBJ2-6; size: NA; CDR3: CASSPRPGTGSGANVLTF
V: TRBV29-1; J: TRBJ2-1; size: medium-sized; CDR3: CSVEGRSTYNEQFF
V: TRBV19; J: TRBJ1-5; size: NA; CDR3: CASSSSLGSGQPQHF
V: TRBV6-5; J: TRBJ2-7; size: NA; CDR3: CASSLSRGTSYEQYF
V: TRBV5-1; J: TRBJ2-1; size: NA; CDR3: CASSISGSSYNEQFF
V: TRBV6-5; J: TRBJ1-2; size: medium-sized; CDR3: CASSRQGDGYTF
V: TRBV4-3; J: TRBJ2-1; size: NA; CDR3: CASSQDLGLEFYNEQFF
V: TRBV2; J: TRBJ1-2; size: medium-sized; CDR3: CASKELQGSYGYTF
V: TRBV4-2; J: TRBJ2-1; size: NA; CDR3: CASSQAGQPYNEQFF
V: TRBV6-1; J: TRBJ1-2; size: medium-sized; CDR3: CAITQGVGYGYTF
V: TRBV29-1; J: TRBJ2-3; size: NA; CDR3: CSVRLAGGSTDTQYF
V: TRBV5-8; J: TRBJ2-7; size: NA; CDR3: CASSPRQRTVREQYF
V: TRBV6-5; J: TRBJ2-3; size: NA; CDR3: CASSYGVGTDTQYF
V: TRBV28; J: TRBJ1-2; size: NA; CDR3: CASYKPLGVGYTF
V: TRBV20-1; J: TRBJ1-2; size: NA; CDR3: CSASESGYGYTF
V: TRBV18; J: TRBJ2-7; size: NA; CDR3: CASSSTSGSWEQYF
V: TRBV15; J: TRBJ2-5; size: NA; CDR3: CATSRDRGEETQYF
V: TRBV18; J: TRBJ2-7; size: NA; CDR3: CASSPTGTVHEQYF
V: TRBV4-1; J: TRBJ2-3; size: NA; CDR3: CASSQWTSGNTDTQYF
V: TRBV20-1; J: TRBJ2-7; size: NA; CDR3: CSARAFQVYSSYEQYF
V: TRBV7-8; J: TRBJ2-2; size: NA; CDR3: CASSFFRGLLTELFF
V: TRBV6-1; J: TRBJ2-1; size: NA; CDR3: CASSEGDGGSYNEQFF
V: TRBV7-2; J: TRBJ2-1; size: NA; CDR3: CASRGGRGSYNEQFF
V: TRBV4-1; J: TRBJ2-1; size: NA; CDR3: CASSQDSPRDRVYNEQFF
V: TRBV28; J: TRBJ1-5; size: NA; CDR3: CASSSGTGDSQPQHF
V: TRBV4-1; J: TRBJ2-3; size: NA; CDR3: CASSQTPGLATDTQYF
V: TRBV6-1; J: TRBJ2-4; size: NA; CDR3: CASRENLAKNIQYF
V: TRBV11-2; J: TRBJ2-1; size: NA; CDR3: CASSLEPRDEQFF
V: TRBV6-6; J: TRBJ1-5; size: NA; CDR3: CASSLLQENQPQHF
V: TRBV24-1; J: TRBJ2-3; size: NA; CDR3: CATSDPRTDTQYF
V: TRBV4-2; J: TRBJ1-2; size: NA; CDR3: CASSQDLTTGVTNYGYTF
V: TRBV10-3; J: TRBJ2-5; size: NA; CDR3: CAISDRNQETQYF
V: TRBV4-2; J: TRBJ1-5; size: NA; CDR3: CASSQGQFNQPQHF
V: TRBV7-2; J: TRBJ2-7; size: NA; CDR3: CASSSPAHSYEQYF
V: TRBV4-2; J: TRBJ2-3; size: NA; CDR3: CASSQERREPIDTQYF
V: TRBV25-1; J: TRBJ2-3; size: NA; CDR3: CASSEASGSGVDTQYF
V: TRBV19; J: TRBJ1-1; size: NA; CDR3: CASREGAGAFF
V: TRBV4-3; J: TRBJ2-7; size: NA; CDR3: CASSHGTSGREYEQYF
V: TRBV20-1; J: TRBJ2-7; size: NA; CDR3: CSARMGGRDYEQYF
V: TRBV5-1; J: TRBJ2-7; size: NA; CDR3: CASSPFPGQGYEQYF
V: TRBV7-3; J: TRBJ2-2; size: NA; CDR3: CASSRQDANTGELFF
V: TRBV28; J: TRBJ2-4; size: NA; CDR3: CASSPPTGVGNIQYF
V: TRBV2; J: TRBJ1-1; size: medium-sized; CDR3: CASRLQGVNTEAFF
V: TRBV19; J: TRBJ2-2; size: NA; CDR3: CASSNRETNTGELFF
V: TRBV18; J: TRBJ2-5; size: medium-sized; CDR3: CASSPGLAGTDKTQYF
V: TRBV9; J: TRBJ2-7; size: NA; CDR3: CASSVVSGQGQSYEQYF
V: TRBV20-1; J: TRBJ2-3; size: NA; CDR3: CSARGGLDSDTQYF
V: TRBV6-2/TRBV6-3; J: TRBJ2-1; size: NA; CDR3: CASSDRTTDNEQFF
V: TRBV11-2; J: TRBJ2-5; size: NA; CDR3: CASSLGVGMETQYF
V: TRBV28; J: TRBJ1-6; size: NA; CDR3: CASSLHRADYNSPLHF
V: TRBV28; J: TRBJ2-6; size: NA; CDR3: CASSFGYSGANVLTF
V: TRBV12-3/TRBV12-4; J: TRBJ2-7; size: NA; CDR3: CASSPFRDYEQYF
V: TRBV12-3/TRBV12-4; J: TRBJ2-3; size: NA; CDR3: CASSPNPRDTQYF
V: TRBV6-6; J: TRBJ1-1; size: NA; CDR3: CASSYGRTNTEAFF
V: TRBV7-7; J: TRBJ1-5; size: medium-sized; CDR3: CASSRRQRRYQPQHF
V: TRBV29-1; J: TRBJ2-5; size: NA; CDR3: CSVAPHTGETQYF